This entry concerns a single TCR beta chain. These data originate in a study of blood T cell repertoires in COVID-19. Looking at the study overall: The United States, Italy and Spain supplied acute and convalescent COVID-19 samples.

Followed longitudinally, the Seattle patients had been enrolled during active infection. V was trimmed by 4 bases and J by 3 bases, leaving 10 bases between them. Germline assignment: CDR1 LGHDT and CDR2 YNNKEL (reference sequence). The CDR3 totals 13 residues. Authors' methods: By means of reference gene primer amplification, nucleated cell counts were estimated. Clones were read by immunoSEQ multiplex PCR, and TCRdb kept only the in-frame ones, dropping some. V, J and clone size derive from that table, while D and trimming were established from the DNA sequence. Of 90,000 to 100,000 clones in the sample, roughly 90% were seen once.

V and J are TRBV3-1 (or the pseudogene TRBV3-2) and TRBJ2-7, with a tentative D call TRBD2 (7 bases). The sequenced material came from peripheral blood. This TCR derives from a man aged 50-60 years with COVID-19, enrolled during active disease. The CDR3 DNA follows: TGTGCCAGCAGCCTAGGGGGGGTCTACGAGCAGTACTTC. Translating gives CASSLGGVYEQYF.